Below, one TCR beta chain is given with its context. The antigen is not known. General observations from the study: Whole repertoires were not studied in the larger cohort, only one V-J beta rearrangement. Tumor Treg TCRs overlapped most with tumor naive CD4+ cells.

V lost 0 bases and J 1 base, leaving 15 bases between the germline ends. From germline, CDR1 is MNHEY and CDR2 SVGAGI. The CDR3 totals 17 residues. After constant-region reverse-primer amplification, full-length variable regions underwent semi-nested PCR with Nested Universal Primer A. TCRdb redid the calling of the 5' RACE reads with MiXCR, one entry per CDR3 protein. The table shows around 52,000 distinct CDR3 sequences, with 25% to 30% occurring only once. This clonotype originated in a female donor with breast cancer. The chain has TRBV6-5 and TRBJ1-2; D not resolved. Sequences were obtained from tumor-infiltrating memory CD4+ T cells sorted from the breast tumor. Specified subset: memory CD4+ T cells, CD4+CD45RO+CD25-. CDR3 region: CASSYSRRSLDNYGYTF. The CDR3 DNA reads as TGTGCCAGCAGTTACTCGCGCAGGTCGCTCGATAACTATGGCTACACCTTC.